Below, one TCR beta chain is given with its context. Many counts were recorded for this clone. Its antigen target is currently unknown. Qualities for individual bases were not recorded, and no much larger clone is one base off. This sample was taken from a study of beta chain features in type 1 diabetes (dated by TCRdb to the late 2010s). Describing the broader study: Mean age, gender distribution, total cell number and subset yield did not differ between patients and healthy donors. Across all samples, 107,917,701 sorted cells were examined, and cell number per subset correlated strongly with RNA yield. In the study, TCRB repertoires of sorted circulating CD4+ T cell subsets from recently diagnosed type 1 diabetes patients were compared with those of matched healthy donors. Regulatory and stem cell-like memory subsets were obtained from only 8 patients and roughly 8 healthy donors, while naive and central memory subsets were obtained from all 30 or so donors. Overall results and qualifications from the work: At VDJ recombination sites, type 1 diabetes patients had fewer insertions and more deleted nucleotides, which implies abnormalities in thymic rearrangement. Because cDNA rather than genomic DNA was sequenced, highly expressing activated cells could have been over-represented, although no difference in activation and CD3 levels was found between groups. Shorter templates might have been favored by PCR, but patient and control samples were amplified and corrected together, so both groups would have been affected equally by any skew. Type 1 diabetes patients showed a moderate but significant shortening of TCRB CDR3 length in all four CD4+ subsets. Naive, central memory and regulatory TCRB repertoires appeared more similar among patients than among healthy donors. Because the HLA sub-analyses included only small numbers of individuals, any influence of HLA type on TCRB rearrangement was left unresolved.

The entire isolated RNA was reverse transcribed using the High Capacity cDNA Reverse Transcription Kit, and thus expressed TCRB transcripts were sequenced. Naive, central memory and regulatory T cell samples underwent deep immunoSEQ sequencing, averaging around 3.7 million total reads per sample. Sorted cells were lysed in RLT buffer and RNA was extracted with DNase-treated RNeasy Micro or Mini kits, depending on cell number. To prevent cross-contamination, each cell subset was processed individually, whereas patient and healthy donor samples were processed jointly. Using the immunoSEQ multiplex PCR, TCRB sequences were amplified from cDNA into 87-bp fragments spanning the CDR3 region. Sequencing of the amplicons was performed on the Illumina HiSeq platform. Processing in the source paper ran as follows. Synthetic template baselines were used to correct PCR bias computationally, reads within Hamming distance 2 were collapsed, and singletons that could not be merged were discarded. Reads were aligned to IMGT to assign V, D and J genes, CDR3 length, and insertions or deletions at six rearrangement sites. Clonotype counts were normalized to sorted cell number within each subset before computing true diversity and Gini coefficients with the tcR R package. The overlap coefficient, calculated on TCRB nucleotide sequences, was used to quantify repertoire sharing. Entries here come from immuneACCESS through TCRdb and include only in-frame sequences with V and J called. Some clones fail to appear in such tables; in the studies checked, an unresolved V gene covers under half of the shortfall, and the cause of the remainder is unknown. Clone size and V and J calls were adopted from that table, with D and trimming inferred from the DNA. Within this sample are about 150,000 clones, with 7.5% to 9.5% of them counted one time only. Of the sample, less than 3% falls within the top ten clones.

Each donor gave one peripheral blood draw, averaging approximately 0.11 L, which was collected into heparinised tubes. Naive, central memory, regulatory and stem cell-like memory CD4+ T cells were sorted on a BD FACSAria II using a panel including CD45RO, CCR7, CD25, CD127, CD95 and CD27. Every sorted population had a purity above 95%. PBMCs were separated immediately by Lymphoprep density gradient centrifugation and were stained directly, without being cultured. So that batch effects would be minimized, each experiment stained and sorted samples in pairs, pairing one healthy donor with one patient. The germline V gene supplies CDR1 SGHTA and CDR2 FQGNSA. Inclusive of the bounding cysteine and phenylalanine, the CDR3 is 17 residues long. The DNA shown is the 51-base CDR3, in frame from base 1. Trimming accounts for 4 bases at V and 3 bases at J, while the number of junction bases matched to no gene is 13.

The chain joins TRBV7-2 to TRBJ2-3, with 7 central nucleotides matching TRBD2. The TCR originated in a woman under 30 in good health. Source material: central memory CD4+ T cells from blood. The CDR3 loop reads CASSSGSAGGVTDTQYF. The nucleotide sequence reads TGTGCCAGCAGCTCTGGTAGCGCTGGGGGGGTAACAGATACGCAGTATTTT.